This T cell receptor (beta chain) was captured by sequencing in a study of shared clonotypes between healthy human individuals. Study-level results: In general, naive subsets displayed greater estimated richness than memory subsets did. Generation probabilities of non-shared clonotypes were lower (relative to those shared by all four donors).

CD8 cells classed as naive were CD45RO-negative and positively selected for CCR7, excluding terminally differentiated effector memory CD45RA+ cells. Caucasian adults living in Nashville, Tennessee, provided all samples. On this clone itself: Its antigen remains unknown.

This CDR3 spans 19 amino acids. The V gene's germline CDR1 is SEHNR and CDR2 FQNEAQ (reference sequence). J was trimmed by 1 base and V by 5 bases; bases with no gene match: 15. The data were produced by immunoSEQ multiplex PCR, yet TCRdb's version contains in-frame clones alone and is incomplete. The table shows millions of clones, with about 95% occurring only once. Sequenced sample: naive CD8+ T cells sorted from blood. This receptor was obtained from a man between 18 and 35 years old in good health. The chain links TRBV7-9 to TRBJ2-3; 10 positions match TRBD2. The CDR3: CASSPSRGLAEGGTDTQYF. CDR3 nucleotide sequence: TGTGCCAGCAGCCCATCTCGCGGACTAGCGGAGGGGGGCACAGATACGCAGTATTTT.